This is a list of T cell receptor beta chains from one sample in a study of neurological immune-mediated disorders. One entry per CDR3 protein results from TCRdb running MiXCR on the 5' RACE reads. The sample lists tens of thousands of distinct CDR3 sequences, 17% occurring once. Sequenced sample: PBMCs. The receptors come from a woman aged 40 to 55 in good health. The CDR3 runs from the conserved cysteine through the conserved F or W. The order of the fields is V gene, clone size, J gene, D gene, CDR3 DNA, CDR3 protein. A D gene is named only where the DNA matches it firmly. Size is omitted from some rows. Given values are once, few, many or a class for expanded clones.

TRBV20-1,many,TRBJ2-3,NA,TGCAGTGCTAGCGACACAGATACGCAGTATTTT,CSASDTDTQYF
TRBV5-1,many,TRBJ2-3,NA,TGCGCCAGCAGGGTCGGGACAACAAGCACAGATACGCAGTATTTT,CASRVGTTSTDTQYF
TRBV7-2,NA,TRBJ2-1,NA,TGTGCCAGCAGCTCCGGGGGCTTTGAGCAGTTCTTC,CASSSGGFEQFF
TRBV4-2,many,TRBJ2-1,TRBD2,TGTGCCAGCAGCCAAGTTATTACCAGCGGGGAAGGCGCCTACAATGAGCAGTTCTTC,CASSQVITSGEGAYNEQFF
TRBV5-1,medium-sized,TRBJ2-6,TRBD1,TGCGCCAGCAGCCTGCGGGACAGGGACTCCTCTGGGGCCAACGTCCTGACTTTC,CASSLRDRDSSGANVLTF
TRBV25-1,many,TRBJ1-6,NA,TGTGCCAGCAGTGAAGGAGCCAGGGGTCGCGATAATTCACCCCTCCACTTT,CASSEGARGRDNSPLHF
TRBV7-9,NA,TRBJ2-2,TRBD1,TGTGCCAGCAGCCTGGACAGGAACACCGGGGAGATGTTTTTT,CASSLDRNTGEMFF
TRBV12-3/TRBV12-4,many,TRBJ2-1,NA,TGTGCCAGCAGTCCCCCCCCACGGGGCAATGAGCAGTTCTTC,CASSPPPRGNEQFF
TRBV5-1,NA,TRBJ2-3,TRBD2,TGCGCCAGCAGCTTGTCAGGACTAGCGGTGGTCACAGATACGCAGTATTTT,CASSLSGLAVVTDTQYF
TRBV5-1,NA,TRBJ2-1,TRBD2,TGCGCCAGCAGCTTGGCAGCTAGCGGGGGCAACTACAATGAGCAGTTCTTC,CASSLAASGGNYNEQFF
TRBV10-3,many,TRBJ2-7,TRBD2,TGTGCCATCGGAGTAGCGGGGGGGCGTAGCGAGCAGTACTTC,CAIGVAGGRSEQYF
TRBV13,NA,TRBJ2-4,TRBD1,TGTGTCAGCAGCTATCGATCTACCGGGACAGGAAACATTCAGTACTTC,CVSSYRSTGTGNIQYF
TRBV7-3,NA,TRBJ2-2,TRBD1,TGTGCCAGCAGCTTAACGTTACCGGGACAGGGGCCCCCTGGAACCGGGGAGCTGTTTTTT,CASSLTLPGQGPPGTGELFF
TRBV20-1,many,TRBJ1-5,NA,TGCAGTGCTAGAGATCAGGGGAGGGGTAATCAGCCCCAGCATTTT,CSARDQGRGNQPQHF
TRBV7-2,few,TRBJ2-4,TRBD2,TGTGCCAGCAGCTTAGCGGGAGGGAACATTCAGTACTTC,CASSLAGGNIQYF
TRBV25-1,many,TRBJ1-1,NA,TGTGCCAGCAGTGAAGTACGGGGCTGGAACACTGAAGCTTTCTTT,CASSEVRGWNTEAFF
TRBV5-1,NA,TRBJ2-5,TRBD2,TGCGCCAGCAGCTTCGCGGGGGGACAAGAGACCCAGTACTTC,CASSFAGGQETQYF
TRBV18,many,TRBJ1-3,NA,TGTGCCAGCTCACCACCGGTAGGATACGAAAACACCATATATTTT,CASSPPVGYENTIYF
TRBV3-1,NA,TRBJ2-3,NA,TGTGCCAGCAGCCAAGGGGTCCCTAGCACAGATACGCAGTATTTT,CASSQGVPSTDTQYF
TRBV20-1,few,TRBJ2-1,NA,TGCAGTGCTAGGTTCTGGGGGGACGAGCAGTTCTTC,CSARFWGDEQFF
TRBV29-1,few,TRBJ2-3,TRBD2,TGCAGCGTTCTCCCAGCTAGCGGGGATACAGATACGCAGTATTTT,CSVLPASGDTDTQYF
TRBV5-1,many,TRBJ1-1,TRBD1,TGCGCCAGCAGCTTCACAGGGGGGAGCGGCTCTGAAGCTTTCTTT,CASSFTGGSGSEAFF
TRBV5-1,many,TRBJ2-5,TRBD1,TGCGCCAGCAGATTGACAGGGCAAGAGACCCAGTACTTC,CASRLTGQETQYF
TRBV7-3,NA,TRBJ2-1,TRBD2,TGTGCCAGCAGCCGTGCGGCGGGGGGGTACAATGAGCAGTTCTTC,CASSRAAGGYNEQFF
TRBV7-9,many,TRBJ1-3,NA,TGTGCCAGCAGCACCGACAGGAGAGGAAACACCATATATTTT,CASSTDRRGNTIYF
TRBV5-1,many,TRBJ1-2,NA,TGCGCCAGCAGCCCTGCCGGGGGGCATGGCTACACCTTC,CASSPAGGHGYTF
TRBV28,many,TRBJ1-2,TRBD1,TGTGCCAGCACCGCAGCGGACAGGGGGCCTAGCGGCTACACCTTC,CASTAADRGPSGYTF
TRBV3-1,many,TRBJ1-1,NA,TGTGCCAGCAGCCAAGAACCGGGAAACACTGAAGCTTTCTTT,CASSQEPGNTEAFF
TRBV10-3,many,TRBJ1-2,NA,TGTGCCACCCTGACGGGGGGAGGATCCTATGGCTACACCTTC,CATLTGGGSYGYTF
TRBV20-1,many,TRBJ2-7,NA,TGCAGTGCGCGATCTCCGGCACAGTACGAGCAGTACTTC,CSARSPAQYEQYF
TRBV5-1,many,TRBJ1-3,NA,TGCGCCAGCAGCTTGAGTCAAAGCTCTGGAAACACCATATATTTT,CASSLSQSSGNTIYF
TRBV6-5,many,TRBJ2-1,TRBD2,TGTGCCAGCAGGCCTAGCGGGGGGGCGACCTACAATGAGCAGTTCTTC,CASRPSGGATYNEQFF
TRBV6-5,many,TRBJ2-7,TRBD1,TGTGCCAGTGGACAGGGACTCTCCTACGAGCAGTACTTC,CASGQGLSYEQYF
TRBV29-1,many,TRBJ1-1,NA,TGCAGCGTTGAAAAGGGACGCAACACTGAAGCTTTCTTT,CSVEKGRNTEAFF
TRBV4-3,many,TRBJ2-5,NA,TGCGCCAGCAGCCCCAGGGTCTTGAGCGAGACCCAGTACTTC,CASSPRVLSETQYF
TRBV29-1,many,TRBJ2-5,NA,TGCAGCGTTTCTAGGGGTTTTCAAGAGACCCAGTACTTC,CSVSRGFQETQYF
TRBV5-6,many,TRBJ1-1,NA,TGTGCCAGCAGCCCCTCGGACAGTTTGGGGGTAGGGAACACTGAAGCTTTCTTT,CASSPSDSLGVGNTEAFF
TRBV5-1,many,TRBJ2-3,TRBD2,TGCGCCAGCAGCCAGACCGGGGGACTAGCGGCAGATACGCAGTATTTT,CASSQTGGLAADTQYF
TRBV7-2,many,TRBJ2-1,NA,TGTGCCAGCAGCTTAGGGGGCACTAACAATGAGCAGTTCTTC,CASSLGGTNNEQFF
TRBV7-2,many,TRBJ2-5,NA,TGTGCCAGCAGCCGGACAGAGGGGACCCAGTACTTC,CASSRTEGTQYF
TRBV3-1,many,TRBJ2-7,NA,TGTGCCAGCAGCCCGGGGCATGGGGTCGGCGAGCAGTACTTC,CASSPGHGVGEQYF
TRBV7-6,NA,TRBJ2-7,NA,TGTGCCAGCAGCTACCGAGCCCACGAGCAGTACTTC,CASSYRAHEQYF
TRBV6-5,many,TRBJ1-1,NA,TGTGCCAGCAGTTCCTTACGGTGGGGAGCTTTCTTT,CASSSLRWGAFF
TRBV5-1,many,TRBJ1-1,NA,TGCGCCAGCAGCTTGCACAGGGCTGACACTGAAGCTTTCTTT,CASSLHRADTEAFF
TRBV28,many,TRBJ1-3,NA,TGTGCCAGCAGTTTAACAGTAACTGGAAACACCATATATTTT,CASSLTVTGNTIYF
TRBV10-3,many,TRBJ2-1,TRBD2,TGTGCCATCAGCCCTAGCGGGGGGCTTAACAATGAGCAGTTCTTC,CAISPSGGLNNEQFF
TRBV5-6,many,TRBJ1-6,NA,TGTGCCAGCAGCCTGAACCAGATTGGGTCACCCCTCCACTTT,CASSLNQIGSPLHF
TRBV9,few,TRBJ1-1,NA,TGTGCCAGCAGCGTAGGGTACACTGAAGCTTTCTTT,CASSVGYTEAFF
TRBV6-5,once,TRBJ1-1,NA,TGTGCCAGCAGTTACTCGAGAGGGAAGCTGGACACTGAAGCTTTCTTT,CASSYSRGKLDTEAFF
TRBV3-2,many,TRBJ2-5,NA,TGTGCCAGCAGCCAGCGGTATGCCACATCAGAGACCCAGTACTTC,CASSQRYATSETQYF
TRBV27,NA,TRBJ2-7,NA,TGTGCCAGCAGCTCAGCAGGGAAGGTGGCCTACGAGCAGTACTTC,CASSSAGKVAYEQYF
TRBV5-1,many,TRBJ1-1,NA,TGCGCCAGCAGCCCCCGCGGCAGTGAGATGAACACTGAAGCTTTCTTT,CASSPRGSEMNTEAFF
TRBV7-2,many,TRBJ1-4,NA,TGTGCCAGCAGCTTGGTCGTCAATGAAAAACTGTTTTTT,CASSLVVNEKLFF
TRBV20-1,many,TRBJ1-5,NA,TGCAGTGCTAAAGTTGGTGGGTATAGCAATCAGCCCCAGCATTTT,CSAKVGGYSNQPQHF
TRBV12-3/TRBV12-4,many,TRBJ1-5,NA,TGTGCCAGCAGCTATGGGTGGGCAGGCAATCAGCCCCAGCATTTT,CASSYGWAGNQPQHF